The rows below give T cell receptor beta chains drawn from one sample of a study of T cell responses to AZD1222 COVID-19 vaccine. Libraries were prepared by immunoSEQ multiplex PCR; TCRdb keeps only in-frame clonotypes and omits some of them. Of around 100,000 clones listed, 70% to 90% were seen once; the top ten hold roughly 2.5%. The sequenced sample was peripheral blood, obtained 28 days after the second AZD1222 dose. These receptor sequences come from an adult who received the AZD1222 COVID-19 vaccine. Both conserved end residues are part of each CDR3. Fields, in order: J gene, clone size, D gene, V gene, CDR3 DNA, CDR3 protein. D genes are given only for firm matches. Clone sizes are given selectively: once, few, many, or a class where the clone is expanded.

J: TRBJ1-3
size: few
D: -
V: TRBV5-5
DNA: TGTGCCAGCAGCAGGAAGACGGGTGACTCTGGAAACACCATATATTTT
CDR3: CASSRKTGDSGNTIYF

J: TRBJ2-3
size: medium-sized
D: TRBD2
V: TRBV27
DNA: TGTGCCAGCAGTTTATTAAGCGGGAGGCTAAGAGATACGCAGTATTTT
CDR3: CASSLLSGRLRDTQYF

J: TRBJ2-7
size: -
D: TRBD2
V: TRBV7-2
DNA: TGTGCCAGCAGCCTAAAGGGACTAGCGGGAGGGCTAATCAACGAGCAGTACTTC
CDR3: CASSLKGLAGGLINEQYF

J: TRBJ2-3
size: -
D: TRBD2
V: TRBV10-3
DNA: TGTGCCATCAGTGGACTAGCGGGTGGGAGGACAGATACGCAGTATTTT
CDR3: CAISGLAGGRTDTQYF

J: TRBJ1-2
size: -
D: -
V: TRBV9
DNA: TGTGCCAGCAGCATAGGGGGGAACCTATATGGCTACACCTTC
CDR3: CASSIGGNLYGYTF

J: TRBJ1-6
size: -
D: TRBD1
V: TRBV11-1
DNA: TGTGCCAGCAGCCTTCGGACAGGGAGGGATTCACCCCTCCACTTT
CDR3: CASSLRTGRDSPLHF

J: TRBJ2-1
size: -
D: TRBD2
V: TRBV6-4
DNA: TGTGCCAGCAGTGACTCGATTACTAGCGATGAGCAGTTCTTC
CDR3: CASSDSITSDEQFF

J: TRBJ2-4
size: -
D: -
V: TRBV3-1/TRBV3-2
DNA: TGTGCCAGCAGCCGAAGGGCAGGGGCTGGCATTCAGTACTTC
CDR3: CASSRRAGAGIQYF

J: TRBJ2-1
size: -
D: TRBD2
V: TRBV5-1
DNA: TGCGCCAGCAGCTTGGAGCTAGCGGGAGGCCTAGTCGGTGAGCAGTTCTTC
CDR3: CASSLELAGGLVGEQFF

J: TRBJ1-1
size: once
D: TRBD1
V: TRBV9
DNA: TGTGCCAGCGGACGAGGGGGCAGCCGGGACACTGAAGCTTTCTTT
CDR3: CASGRGGSRDTEAFF

J: TRBJ2-4
size: -
D: TRBD2
V: TRBV7-9
DNA: TGTGCCAGCAGCTTCGTTGGCGGGAGCGGAGCCAAAAACATTCAGTACTTC
CDR3: CASSFVGGSGAKNIQYF

J: TRBJ2-7
size: few
D: -
V: TRBV27
DNA: TGTGCCAGCAGTTCGGCTCACGAGCAGTACTTC
CDR3: CASSSAHEQYF